Included here is one TCR beta chain sequence, with context. These data originate in a study of blood T cell repertoires in COVID-19. Study details: There were acute and convalescent COVID-19 samples, and they came from the United States, Italy and Spain. T cells, B-cell-depleted T cells, or PBMCs supplied cDNA or gDNA.

In the original processing: How many nucleated cells were present was estimated from reference gene primer amplification. Clones were sequenced by immunoSEQ multiplex PCR, and TCRdb holds only the in-frame ones, with some missing. D and trimming were read from the DNA, whereas the V and J calls and clone size are those reported in that table. The sample records around 63,000 clones, 79% being singletons. CDR3 length: 14 residues. Germline trimming cut 7 bases from V and 5 bases from J; bases unmatched to any gene: 4. In germline, CDR1 is SNHLY, CDR2 FYNNEI. This TCR derives from a human donor in a cohort sampled during active COVID-19. The chain links TRBV2 to TRBJ2-2; TRBD2 agrees at 10 bases. Specimen: peripheral blood. In nucleotides, the CDR3 is TGTGCCAGCAATCCACTAGCGGGGACCGGGGAGCTGTTTTTT. Translated, it gives CASNPLAGTGELFF.